The source of this T cell receptor beta chain is a study of cytomegalovirus exposure and HLA in healthy donors. Both 60 Vbeta primers and 13 Jbeta primers went into the PCR. Clones were read by immunoSEQ multiplex PCR, and TCRdb kept only the in-frame ones, dropping some. The profile shows 150,000 to 200,000 clones, about 80% of them singletons. V shed 4 bases, J shed 4 bases, and the junction held 8 bases outside the gene matches. Germline CDR1 reads SGHVS; CDR2 reads FNYEAQ. The CDR3 is 16 amino acids. The source is a woman aged 40-49 years in good health and CMV-seronegative. Sequencing was done on a sample of PBMCs. The V gene is TRBV7-6, the J gene TRBJ2-3; 10 positions match TRBD2. CDR3 loop: CASSSKAGGPPDTQYF. The DNA for the CDR3 is TGTGCCAGCAGCTCCAAAGCGGGGGGGCCCCCAGATACGCAGTATTTT. The whole variable domain, filled in from reference TRBV7-6 and TRBJ2-3, reads GAGVSQSPRYKVTKRGQDVALRCDPISGHVSLYWYRQALGQGPEFLTYFNYEAQQDKSGLPNDRFSAERPEGSISTLTIQRTEQRDSAMYRCASSSKAGGPPDTQYFGPGTRLTVL.